This T cell receptor (beta chain) was recovered during a study of neurological immune-mediated disorders. TCRdb re-called the 5' RACE reads through MiXCR, storing one row per CDR3 protein. The data hold under 90,000 distinct CDR3 sequences, with more than 8.5% observed a single time. Time point described: longitudinal time-point 1 (baseline). This clonotype is labeled as medium-sized. The TCR sequence derives from a man aged 25-40 years in good health. Material: PBMCs.

The CDR3 protein is CASSFGTSGETQYF. The DNA of the CDR3 is TGTGCCAGCAGCTTCGGGACTAGCGGAGAGACCCAGTACTTC. The chain carries TRBV7-2 and TRBJ2-5; 11 positions agree with TRBD2. The CDR3 runs to 14 residues. Trimming took 3 bases from V and 4 from J; bases not matched to a gene: 1. The germline V gene has CDR1 SGHTA and CDR2 FQGNSA.